This T cell receptor beta chain was documented in a study of blood T cell repertoires in COVID-19. Turning to the study itself: Whether acute or convalescent, the COVID-19 samples came from the United States, Italy and Spain. Sources were T cells, B-cell-depleted T cells, or PBMCs; the material itself was cDNA or gDNA.

Per the authors' pipeline: Counts of nucleated cells, estimated from reference gene primer amplification, were obtained. Method: immunoSEQ multiplex PCR; TCRdb's copy keeps in-frame clones and lacks some. That table is the source of V, J and clone size, and D and trimming were worked out from the DNA. There are roughly 70,000 clones in the sample; 90% occur only once, and approximately 1.4% lies in the top ten. This CDR3 is built from 15 residues. Unmatched junction bases numbered 6, after V lost 2 bases and J lost 5 bases. Germline values: CDR1 MDHEN, CDR2 SYDVKM. This TCR came from a man in his forties or fifties with acute or convalescent COVID-19. The sequenced sample was peripheral blood. V and J are TRBV28 and TRBJ2-3; 8 bases are shared with TRBD1. This CDR3 is CASSLRQGAGDTQYF. CDR3 sequence (DNA): TGTGCCAGCAGTTTAAGGCAGGGGGCAGGAGATACGCAGTATTTT.